The T cell receptor beta chain described here comes from a study of T-cell reconstitution after alpha-beta-depleted transplantation in children. The V and J ends lost 2 bases and 11 bases, in that order; junction bases with no gene match: 3. This CDR3 has 11 amino acids. Germline V gene lookup returns CDR1 SGHDT and CDR2 YYEEEE. This clonotype appeared a few times. Researchers prepared the TCRbeta library using unique molecular identifiers, the study reports. TCRdb itself ran the PCR reads through MiXCR, one entry per CDR3 protein. The data contain some 200,000 distinct CDR3 sequences, just over 14% of them seen just once; the ten biggest clones take up around 13%.

This material consisted of PBMCs from the stem cell graft donor, taken from the stem cell graft. This receptor was taken from a human donor who donated a stem cell graft to a child with acute lymphoblastic leukemia. V gene TRBV5-6 combines with J gene TRBJ1-1; 7 nucleotides line up with TRBD1. The CDR3 DNA reads as TGTGCCAGCAGCTTAGAGGGGGCTGCTTTCTTT. Amino acid sequence: CASSLEGAAFF.